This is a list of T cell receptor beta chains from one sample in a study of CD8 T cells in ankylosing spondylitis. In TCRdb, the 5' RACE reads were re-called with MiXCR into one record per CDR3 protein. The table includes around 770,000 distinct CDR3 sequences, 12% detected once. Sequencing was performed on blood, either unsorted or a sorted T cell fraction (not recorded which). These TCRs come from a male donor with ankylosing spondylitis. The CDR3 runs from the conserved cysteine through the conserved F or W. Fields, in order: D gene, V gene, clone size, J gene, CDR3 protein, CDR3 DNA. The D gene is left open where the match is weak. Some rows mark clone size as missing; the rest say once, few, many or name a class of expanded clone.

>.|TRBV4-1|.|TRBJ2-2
CASSQGRSRRPNTGELFF
TGCGCCAGCAGCCAAGGGAGGAGTAGGCGACCCAACACCGGGGAGCTGTTTTTT
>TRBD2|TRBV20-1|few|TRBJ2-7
CSARDLGSSGTYEQYF
TGCAGTGCTAGAGATCTAGGGTCTAGCGGAACCTACGAGCAGTACTTC
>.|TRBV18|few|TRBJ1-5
CASSPGVSDQPQHF
TGTGCCAGCTCACCGGGGGTTAGCGATCAGCCCCAGCATTTT
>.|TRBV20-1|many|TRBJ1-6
CSASQGNSPLHF
TGCAGTGCTAGTCAGGGTAATTCACCCCTCCACTTT
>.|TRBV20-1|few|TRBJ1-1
CSARDLWAVPNTEAFF
TGCAGTGCTAGAGATCTGTGGGCAGTCCCGAACACTGAAGCTTTCTTT
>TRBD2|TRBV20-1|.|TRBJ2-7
CSVALAGTSYEQYF
TGCAGTGTCGCGCTAGCGGGGACCTCCTACGAGCAGTACTTC
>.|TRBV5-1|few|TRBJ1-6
CASSLGPRGGNSPLHF
TGCGCCAGCAGCTTAGGCCCCAGGGGAGGGAATTCACCCCTCCACTTT
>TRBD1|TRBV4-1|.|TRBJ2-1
CASSRTGTARYNEQFF
TGCGCCAGCAGCCGTACCGGGACAGCTAGGTACAATGAGCAGTTCTTC
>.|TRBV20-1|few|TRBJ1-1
CSATRGWGIETEAFF
TGCAGTGCTACCCGCGGGTGGGGAATAGAAACTGAAGCTTTCTTT
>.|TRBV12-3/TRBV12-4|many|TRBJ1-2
CASSPQQISLEYGYTF
TGTGCCAGCAGTCCCCAACAGATCTCGCTCGAGTATGGCTACACCTTC
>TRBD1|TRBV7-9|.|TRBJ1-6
CASSLGTGVPLHF
TGTGCCAGCAGCTTAGGGACAGGGGTCCCCCTCCACTTT
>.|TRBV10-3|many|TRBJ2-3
CAISDERTDTQYF
TGTGCCATCAGTGACGAGAGAACAGATACGCAGTATTTT
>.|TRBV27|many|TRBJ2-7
CASSPQGRGYYEQYF
TGTGCCAGCAGTCCCCAGGGAAGGGGCTACTACGAGCAGTACTTC
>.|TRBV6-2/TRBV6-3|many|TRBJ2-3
CASSYTTDTQYF
TGTGCCAGCTCATATACGACAGATACGCAGTATTTT
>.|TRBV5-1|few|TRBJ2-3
CASSLFPRTDAQYF
TGCGCCAGCAGCTTGTTCCCTAGAACGGACGCGCAGTATTTT
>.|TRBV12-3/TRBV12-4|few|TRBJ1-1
CASTQRRTNTEAFF
TGTGCCAGCACCCAACGTAGAACGAACACTGAAGCTTTCTTT
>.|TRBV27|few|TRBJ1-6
CASSLRSGSPLHF
TGTGCCAGCAGTTTAAGGTCTGGTTCACCCCTCCACTTT
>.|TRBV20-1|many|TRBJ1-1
CSARDTGMNTEAFF
TGCAGTGCTAGAGATACAGGAATGAACACTGAAGCTTTCTTT
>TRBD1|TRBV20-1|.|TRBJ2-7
CSARDRTGPADEQYF
TGCAGTGCTAGAGACCGGACAGGCCCCGCGGACGAGCAGTACTTC
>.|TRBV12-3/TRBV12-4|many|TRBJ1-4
CASTLFGGEKLFF
TGTGCCAGCACCCTATTCGGGGGAGAAAAACTGTTTTTT
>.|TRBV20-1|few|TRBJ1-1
CSASDPRSLWDTEAFF
TGCAGTGCTTCTGACCCTCGATCCCTTTGGGACACTGAAGCTTTCTTT
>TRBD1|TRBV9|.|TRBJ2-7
CASSVETGQYEQYF
TGTGCCAGCAGCGTAGAGACAGGGCAGTACGAGCAGTACTTC
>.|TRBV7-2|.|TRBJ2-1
CASSSETRRGQFF
TGTGCCAGCAGCTCGGAAACTCGACGGGGGCAGTTCTTC
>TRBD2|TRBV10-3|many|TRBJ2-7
CAISELWTSGRGEQYF
TGTGCCATCAGTGAGTTGTGGACTAGCGGGAGAGGCGAGCAGTACTTC
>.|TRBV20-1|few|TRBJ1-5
CSARTAGRGYQPQHF
TGCAGTGCTAGGACCGCAGGGAGGGGATACCAGCCCCAGCATTTT
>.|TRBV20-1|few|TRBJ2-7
CSARDPNGGDHNEQYF
TGCAGTGCTAGAGATCCAAACGGGGGAGATCACAACGAGCAGTACTTC
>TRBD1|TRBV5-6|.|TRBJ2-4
CASTKQGVNIQYF
TGTGCCAGCACAAAACAGGGGGTGAACATTCAGTACTTC
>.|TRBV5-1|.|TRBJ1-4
CASSLLGATTNEKLFF
TGCGCCAGCAGCTTGTTGGGGGCGACAACTAATGAAAAACTGTTTTTT
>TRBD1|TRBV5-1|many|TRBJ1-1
CASSLGTGETEAFF
TGCGCCAGCAGCTTGGGGACAGGGGAGACTGAAGCTTTCTTT
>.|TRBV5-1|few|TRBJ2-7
CASSYGRVVAYEQYF
TGCGCCAGCAGCTACGGACGGGTGGTAGCCTACGAGCAGTACTTC
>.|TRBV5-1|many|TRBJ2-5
CASSLAGAQQETQYF
TGCGCCAGCAGCTTGGCCGGGGCACAACAAGAGACCCAGTACTTC
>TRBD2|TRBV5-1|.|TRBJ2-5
CASSSLTSAGETQYF
TGCGCCAGCAGCTCCCTGACTAGCGCGGGTGAGACCCAGTACTTC
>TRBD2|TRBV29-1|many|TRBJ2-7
CSVATSGREMGEQYF
TGCAGCGTCGCGACTAGCGGGAGGGAGATGGGCGAGCAGTACTTC
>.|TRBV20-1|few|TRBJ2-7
CSARVRGISYEQYF
TGCAGTGCTAGAGTCAGGGGCATCTCCTACGAGCAGTACTTC
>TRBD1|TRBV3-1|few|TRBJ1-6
CASSPIQGYNSPLHF
TGTGCCAGCAGCCCGATACAGGGGTATAATTCACCCCTCCACTTT
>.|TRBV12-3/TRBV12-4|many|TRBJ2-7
CASSPLALGRGSYEQYF
TGTGCCAGCAGTCCCTTGGCCCTAGGCAGAGGCTCCTACGAGCAGTACTTC
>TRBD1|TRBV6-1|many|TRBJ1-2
CASRVTSETGSGYTF
TGTGCCAGCAGAGTGACCTCCGAGACAGGGTCTGGCTACACCTTC
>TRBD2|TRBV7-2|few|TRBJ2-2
CASSPRASGYTGELFF
TGTGCCAGCAGTCCCAGGGCTAGCGGATACACCGGGGAGCTGTTTTTT
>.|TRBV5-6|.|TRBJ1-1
CASELRGKAFF
TGTGCCAGCGAGCTTAGGGGGAAGGCTTTCTTT
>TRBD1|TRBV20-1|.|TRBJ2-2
CSAPDRVRTGELFF
TGCAGTGCCCCGGACAGGGTACGCACCGGGGAGCTGTTTTTT
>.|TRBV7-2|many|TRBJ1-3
CASSLAGRAGNTIYF
TGTGCCAGCAGCTTAGCTGGCAGGGCTGGAAACACCATATATTTT
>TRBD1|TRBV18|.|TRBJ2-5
CASSPWTGGLGETQYF
TGTGCCAGCTCACCCTGGACAGGGGGGTTAGGAGAGACCCAGTACTTC
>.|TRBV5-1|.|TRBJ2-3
CASSLDPAADTQYF
TGCGCCAGCAGCTTGGACCCAGCGGCAGATACGCAGTATTTT
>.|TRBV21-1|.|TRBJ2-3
CASKPGAVDTQYF
TGTGCCAGCAAACCAGGCGCGGTAGATACGCAGTATTTT
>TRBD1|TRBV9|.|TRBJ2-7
CASSPPPGTGGDEQYF
TGTGCCAGCAGCCCGCCCCCCGGGACAGGGGGCGACGAGCAGTACTTC
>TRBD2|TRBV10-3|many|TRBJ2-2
CAIKGLGDTGELFF
TGTGCCATCAAGGGACTAGGGGACACCGGGGAGCTGTTTTTT
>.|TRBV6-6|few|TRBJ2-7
CASSYKGPHEQYF
TGTGCCAGCAGTTACAAGGGCCCCCACGAGCAGTACTTC
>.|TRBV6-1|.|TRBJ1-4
CASSDRGRRDEKLFF
TGTGCCAGCAGTGATAGGGGAAGGAGGGATGAAAAACTGTTTTTT
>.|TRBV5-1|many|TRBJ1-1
CASSFAPGNTEAFF
TGCGCCAGCAGCTTCGCTCCAGGGAACACTGAAGCTTTCTTT
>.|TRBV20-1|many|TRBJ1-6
CSASRVTNSPLHF
TGCAGTGCTAGTAGGGTTACGAATTCACCCCTCCACTTT
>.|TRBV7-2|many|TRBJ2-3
CASSLVGGPTDTQYF
TGTGCCAGCAGCTTAGTGGGCGGACCCACAGATACGCAGTATTTT
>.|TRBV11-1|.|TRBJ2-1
CASSLARERDEQFF
TGTGCCAGCAGCTTAGCCAGGGAGAGGGATGAGCAGTTCTTC
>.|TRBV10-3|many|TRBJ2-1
CAISEGRGNEQFF
TGTGCCATCAGCGAAGGTCGGGGGAATGAGCAGTTCTTC
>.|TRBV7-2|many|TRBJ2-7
CASSRLASLTYEQYF
TGTGCCAGCAGCCGTTTGGCATCTCTTACCTACGAGCAGTACTTC